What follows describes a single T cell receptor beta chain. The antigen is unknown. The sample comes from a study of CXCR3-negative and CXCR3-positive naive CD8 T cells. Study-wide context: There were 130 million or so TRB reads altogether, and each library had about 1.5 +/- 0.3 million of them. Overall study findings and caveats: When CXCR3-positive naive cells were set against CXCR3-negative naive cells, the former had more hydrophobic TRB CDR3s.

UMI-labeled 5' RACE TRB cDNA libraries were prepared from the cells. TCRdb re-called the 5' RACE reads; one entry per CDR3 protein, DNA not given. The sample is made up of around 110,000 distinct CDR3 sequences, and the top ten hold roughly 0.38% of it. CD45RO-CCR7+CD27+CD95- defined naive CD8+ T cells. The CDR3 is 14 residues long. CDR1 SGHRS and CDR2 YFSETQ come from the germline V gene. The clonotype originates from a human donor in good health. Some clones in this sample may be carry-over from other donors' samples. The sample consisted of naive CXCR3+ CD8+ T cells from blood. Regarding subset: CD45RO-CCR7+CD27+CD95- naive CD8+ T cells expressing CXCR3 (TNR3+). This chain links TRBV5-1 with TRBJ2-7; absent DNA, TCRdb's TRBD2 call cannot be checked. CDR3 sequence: CASSLEGPHYEQYF.